This T cell receptor beta chain is from a study of cytotoxic CD8 clonotypes in ibrutinib-treated CLL. Study observations and caveats: Higher clonality was seen at ibrutinib response and a return toward baseline at progression. Few clonotypes were public, and these shrank or held steady under treatment. Starting clonality was above that of age-matched healthy donors and tracked circulating CD8+ T-cell counts.

Target depth was 1 in 200,000 to 1 in 1 million T cells, about 10x per clonotype. Sequenced by immunoSEQ multiplex PCR; TCRdb stores in-frame clones only, minus some. Of 200,000 to 250,000 clones in the sample, roughly 74% were seen once. Deletions cut 5 bases from V and 5 bases from J, with 18 bases between. The germline CDR1 and CDR2 sequences are SEHNR and FQNEAQ (reference sequence). This CDR3 is built from 16 residues. Concerning this clone itself: Its antigen is still unknown.

The chain uses TRBV7-9 and TRBJ2-2, with a weak D call TRBD1 (6 bases). This receptor was obtained from a human donor with chronic lymphocytic leukemia. This material consisted of PBMCs, taken after 24 months of ibrutinib treatment. This chain's CDR3 is CASSQQQGLGTGELFF. CDR3 sequence (DNA): TGTGCCAGCAGCCAACAACAGGGTTTGGGTACCGGGGAGCTGTTTTTT.